One sample yielded the 24 T cell receptor beta chains listed below, sequenced in a study of blood T cell repertoires in COVID-19. Here immunoSEQ multiplex PCR was the method, and the copy in TCRdb shows in-frame clones only, minus some. The sample has about 220,000 clones; 70% to 85% are singletons. The specimen sequenced was peripheral blood. The source is a man over 45 with active or convalescent COVID-19.

The chain has TRBV19 and TRBJ2-1; 9 bases align to TRBD1. The V segment lost 5 bases and the J segment 2 bases; nucleotides outside the gene matches: 13. Germline CDR1 is LNHDA and CDR2 is SQIVND (reference sequence). The CDR3 runs 18 residues. The CDR3 here is CASSRSGTGSNTYNEQFF. CDR3 nucleotide sequence: TGTGCCAGTAGTCGCTCTGGGACAGGGAGTAATACCTACAATGAGCAGTTCTTC.

The J gene is TRBJ2-3, the V gene TRBV15; weak D call: TRBD1 (6 bases). The CDR3 is 15 residues long. Looked up from germline, CDR1 is LNHNV and CDR2 is YYDKDF (reference sequence). V shed 1 base and J shed 5 bases, with 13 bases lying between them. The CDR3 nucleotides are TGTGCCACCAGCAGAGCAGGGGTCCGCATAGATACGCAGTATTTT. Amino acids: CATSRAGVRIDTQYF.

This chain connects TRBV18 to TRBJ2-7, with 7 bases aligning to TRBD1. The CDR3 runs 15 residues. CDR1 is KGHSH, CDR2 LQKENI, per germline. The V gene end was trimmed by 3 bases and the J gene end by 7 bases; junction bases not matched to a gene: 12. DNA for the CDR3: TGTGCCAGCTCACCGAATTTACAGGGGTTCAGGGAGCAGTACTTC. This sequence encodes CASSPNLQGFREQYF. Full variable domain (outside the CDR3, taken from reference TRBV18 and TRBJ2-7): NAGVMQNPRHLVRRRGQEARLRCSPMKGHSHVYWYRQLPEEGLKFMVYLQKENIIDESGMPKERFSAEFPKEGPSILRIQQVVRGDSAAYFCASSPNLQGFREQYFGPGTRLTVT.

The V and J genes are TRBV19 and TRBJ1-2, with 9 positions matching TRBD1. CDR3 size: 15 residues. Germline V gene lookup returns CDR1 LNHDA and CDR2 SQIVND (reference sequence). Unmatched junction bases numbered 8, after V lost 4 bases and J lost 5 bases. CDR3 nucleotides: TGTGCCAGTAGTACTCTCCCGGGACAGGGATATGGCTACACCTTC. It specifies CASSTLPGQGYGYTF.

CDR3 protein: CASSEQRAGNTIYF. The CDR3 DNA is TGTGCCAGCAGTGAGCAGAGGGCAGGAAACACCATATATTTT. The chain carries TRBV2 and TRBJ1-3; the D is unclear. CDR1 and CDR2 (germline): SNHLY, FYNNEI. The CDR3 runs 14 residues. V was cut by 3 bases and J by 4 bases, with 10 bases left in between.

The chain is built from TRBV5-1 and TRBJ2-1; tentatively, D is TRBD1 (5 bases). This CDR3 is built from 13 residues. Trimming removed 3 bases from V and 7 bases from J, with 11 bases in between. Germline assignment: CDR1 SGHRS and CDR2 YFSETQ. The CDR3 here is CASSWPQGNEQFF. Here the CDR3 DNA reads TGCGCCAGCAGCTGGCCCCAGGGAAATGAGCAGTTCTTC.

The chain combines TRBV5-4 with TRBJ1-6; tentatively, D is TRBD1 (6 bases). Germline V gene lookup returns CDR1 SGHNT and CDR2 YYREEE (reference sequence). CDR3 length equals 15 residues. The V gene lost 1 base and the J gene lost 5 bases, with 10 bases spanning the gap. CDR3 nucleotides: TGTGCCAGCAGCTTGAAGGGACATGATAATTCACCCCTCCACTTT. Translating gives CASSLKGHDNSPLHF.

This sequence joins TRBV29-1 and TRBJ2-3, with 13 bases identical to TRBD2. The CDR3 runs to 14 residues. The V segment lost 6 bases and the J segment 4 bases; nucleotides outside the gene matches: 4. Germline V gene data show CDR1 as SQVTM and CDR2 as ANQGSEA. This CDR3 is CSVTGLAGPDTQYF. The CDR3 nucleotides are TGCAGCGTAACGGGACTAGCGGGGCCAGATACGCAGTATTTT.

The chain is built from TRBV24-1 and TRBJ2-2; 8 bases match TRBD1. V trimming: 7 bases; J trimming: 6 bases; junction bases outside the gene matches: 9. The CDR3 consists of 15 residues. The germline CDR1 and CDR2 sequences are KGHDR and SFDVKD. The CDR3 nucleotides are TGTGCCACCAGGTCCATGGACAGGGACGCCGGGGAGCTGTTTTTT. This translates into CATRSMDRDAGELFF.

J is TRBJ1-6 and V is TRBV9, with 7 bases lining up with TRBD1. Germline CDR1 SGDLS, CDR2 YYNGEE. V lost 2 bases, J lost 8 bases, and 1 base stayed unmatched. The CDR3 has 13 residues. The CDR3 region is CASSVGTDSPLHF. Written as DNA, the CDR3 is TGTGCCAGCAGCGTCGGGACAGATTCACCCCTCCACTTT.

This clone was counted only a few times. The rearrangement links TRBV6-4 to TRBJ1-2; D is ambiguous. The germline gives CDR1 MRHNA, CDR2 SNTAGT. CDR3 length: 11 amino acids. The V and J ends lost 9 bases and 9 bases respectively, with 14 bases between them. The CDR3 coding sequence is TGTGCCAGGATCGGCGTGGGCAGCTACACCTTC. This translates into CARIGVGSYTF.

In its sample, this clone was seen a few times. This rearrangement joins TRBV6-2 or TRBV6-3 to TRBJ2-1; 8 bases are shared with TRBD1. The germline CDR1 and CDR2 sequences are MNHEY and SVGEGT. The length of the CDR3 is 16 residues. J lost 6 bases, V lost 5 bases, and 12 bases had no gene match. CDR3 loop: CASSDGRGLSFNEQFF. CDR3 nucleotide sequence: TGTGCCAGCAGTGACGGCAGGGGGCTTTCTTTCAATGAGCAGTTCTTC.

V and J are TRBV7-9 and TRBJ1-1; possible D gene TRBD1, 6 bases. This CDR3 region has 18 residues. Deletions cut 4 bases from V and 1 base from J, with 22 bases between. The V gene's germline CDR1 is SEHNR and CDR2 FQNEAQ (reference sequence). CDR3 nucleotide sequence: TGTGCCAGCAGCTCCCGTGGGGGACAATACCAGGGGAACACTGAAGCTTTCTTT. Protein sequence: CASSSRGGQYQGNTEAFF.

V gene TRBV7-9 combines with J gene TRBJ2-1; 8 bases agree with TRBD2. The germline V gene has CDR1 SEHNR and CDR2 FQNEAQ (reference sequence). Germline trimming cut 0 bases from V and 7 bases from J; bases unmatched to any gene: 2. The CDR3 contains 14 residues. CDR3 nucleotide sequence: TGTGCCAGCAGCTTAGCGGAGCGGGAGAATGAGCAGTTCTTC. It yields the protein CASSLAERENEQFF.

V and J are TRBV19 and TRBJ2-3; possibly TRBD2 for D (5 bases). The CDR3 has 16 residues. The germline CDR1 and CDR2 sequences are LNHDA and SQIVND (reference sequence). V was cut by 6 bases and J by 0 bases, with 16 bases left in between. CDR3 nucleotides: TGTGCCAGTAGCCCCTTGGGAGCGGTGAGCACAGATACGCAGTATTTT. As protein: CASSPLGAVSTDTQYF.

The chain couples TRBV15 to TRBJ2-1, with D possibly being TRBD2 (6 bases). The CDR3 spans 15 residues. V was trimmed by 6 bases and J by 4 bases, leaving 16 bases between them. Germline V lookup: CDR1 LNHNV, CDR2 YYDKDF (reference sequence). This CDR3 is CATSSNLARYNEQFF. The CDR3 nucleotides are TGTGCCACCAGTTCCAATCTAGCGAGATACAATGAGCAGTTCTTC. The whole variable domain, filled in from reference TRBV15 and TRBJ2-1, reads DAMVIQNPRYQVTQFGKPVTLSCSQTLNHNVMYWYQQKSSQAPKLLFHYYDKDFNNEADTPDNFQSRRPNTSFCFLDIRSPGLGDTAMYLCATSSNLARYNEQFFGPGTRLTVL.

CDR3 sequence reads: CASSQGLEEASYNEQFF. The CDR3 region has the DNA TGCGCCAGCAGCCAAGGGTTGGAGGAGGCCTCCTACAATGAGCAGTTCTTC. The chain is built from TRBV4-3 and TRBJ2-1, with a tentative D call TRBD2 (5 bases). Looked up from germline, CDR1 is LGHNA and CDR2 is YSLEER. V lost 1 base, J lost 0 bases, and 13 bases lay in between. This CDR3 region has 17 residues.

This chain joins TRBV18 and TRBJ2-6, with a tentative D call TRBD1 (5 bases). V was pared by 0 bases and J by 4 bases, with 13 bases between. CDR3 length equals 17 residues. Germline CDR1 is KGHSH and CDR2 is LQKENI. The DNA for the CDR3 is TGTGCCAGCTCACCACCGAGCAGGGTGAGAGGGGCCAACGTCCTGACTTTC. As protein: CASSPPSRVRGANVLTF.

This chain links TRBV3-1 (or the pseudogene TRBV3-2) with TRBJ2-1; TRBD2 matches at 7 bases. Germline assignment: CDR1 LGHDT and CDR2 YNNKEL (reference sequence). J lost 9 bases, V lost 0 bases, and 8 bases had no gene match. This CDR3 has 15 amino acids. CDR3 DNA sequence: TGTGCCAGCAGCCAAGACGGGAGGTGGGGAATTGAGCAGTTCTTC. It is translated as CASSQDGRWGIEQFF.

V and J are TRBV18 and TRBJ2-3, with 9 nucleotides matching TRBD1. The germline gives CDR1 KGHSH, CDR2 LQKENI. V shed 6 bases, J shed 3 bases, and the junction held 10 bases outside the gene matches. This CDR3 is 16 amino acids long. The DNA of the CDR3 is TGTGCCAGCTCGCTCCCCGGGGGACAGGGAACAGATACGCAGTATTTT. Amino acids: CASSLPGGQGTDTQYF.

CDR3 protein: CASSQRGQSSYNEQFF. The CDR3 DNA reads TGTGCCAGCAGCCAACGGGGACAGAGCTCCTACAATGAGCAGTTCTTC. This chain links TRBV11-2 with TRBJ2-1; TRBD1 matches 7 bases. CDR1 is SGHAT, CDR2 FQNNGV, per germline. V was clipped by 5 bases and J by 0 bases; unmatched bases: 7. The CDR3 has 16 amino acids.

The rearrangement links TRBV28 to TRBJ2-1; 11 bases agree with TRBD2. CDR3 length: 14 residues. The V segment lost 0 bases and the J segment 8 bases; nucleotides outside the gene matches: 0. The germline V gene encodes CDR1 MDHEN and CDR2 SYDVKM. CDR3 protein: CASSLWGLADEQFF. The CDR3 region has the DNA TGTGCCAGCAGTTTATGGGGACTAGCGGATGAGCAGTTCTTC.

This chain links TRBV28 with TRBJ2-1; tentatively, D is TRBD2 (5 bases). Trimming removed 6 bases at V and 0 bases at J, with 9 bases between. The CDR3 covers 14 residues. Germline V lookup: CDR1 MDHEN, CDR2 SYDVKM. The CDR3 here is CASRPGSSYNEQFF. CDR3 nucleotides: TGTGCCAGCAGACCGGGGAGCTCCTACAATGAGCAGTTCTTC.

This clone was recorded only once. The chain combines TRBV7-2 with TRBJ2-1; 8 nucleotides align to TRBD1. Germline V gene sequence: CDR1 SGHTA, CDR2 FQGNSA. The V segment lost 2 bases and the J segment 9 bases; nucleotides outside the gene matches: 9. This CDR3 is built from 15 residues. This CDR3 is CASSLRQGAYGEQFF. CDR3 DNA sequence: TGTGCCAGCAGCTTAAGGCAGGGGGCGTATGGTGAGCAGTTCTTC.